The 17 T cell receptor beta chains presented below share a single source sample, sequenced in a study of blood T cell repertoires in COVID-19. Method: immunoSEQ multiplex PCR; TCRdb's copy keeps in-frame clones and lacks some. The table lists approximately 310,000 clones, roughly 85% of them singletons, with 1.9% in the top ten. The sample taken for sequencing was PBMCs or T cells enriched from blood (not recorded which). The origin of the receptors is a woman in her 30s who had been exposed to COVID-19.

DNA of the CDR3: TGTGCCAGCAGTTTAATTTCTGTTCGCGGGACCGGGGAGCTGTTTTTT. Translating gives CASSLISVRGTGELFF. This sequence joins TRBV27 and TRBJ2-2; tentative D call: TRBD2 (5 bases). Trimming cost V 2 bases and J 5 bases, with 15 bases left between them. Germline V gives CDR1 MNHEY, CDR2 SMNVEV (reference sequence). The CDR3 contains 16 residues.

In the case of this clone: The same CDR3 is also encoded by other DNA sequences in this sample. This chain links TRBV14 with TRBJ1-4, with TRBD1 identical over 8 bases. Germline CDR1 reads SGHDN; CDR2 reads FVKESK. The CDR3 length is 15 residues. V gave up 1 base and J gave up 7 bases; unmatched junction bases: 5. The CDR3 DNA follows: TGTGCCAGCAGCCAAGGGGGGACAGGATCTGAAAAACTGTTTTTT. This translates into CASSQGGTGSEKLFF.

This clone was recorded once. The DNA for the CDR3 is TGTGCCAGCAGCTTGCCGGGGACAGGGTCGGTTGGCTACACCTTC. Translated, it gives CASSLPGTGSVGYTF. The chain joins TRBV5-4 to TRBJ1-2; 9 bases agree with TRBD1. V lost 1 base and J lost 7; bases outside the gene matches: 8. Germline CDR1 is SGHNT and CDR2 is YYREEE (reference sequence). The CDR3 contains 15 residues.

This chain uses TRBV28 with TRBJ1-2; 9 bases agree with TRBD1. Germline CDR1 is MDHEN and CDR2 is SYDVKM. V shed 5 bases, J shed 1 base, and the junction held 5 bases outside the gene matches. The CDR3 extends over 15 amino acids. CDR3 nucleotide sequence: TGTGCCAGCAGTCCGAACAGGGGGCTTAACTATGGCTACACCTTC. Amino acids: CASSPNRGLNYGYTF.

The rearrangement links TRBV7-9 to TRBJ1-2; 9 bases are shared with TRBD1. The CDR3 is made up of 15 amino acids. CDR1 and CDR2 from the germline V gene are SEHNR and FQNEAQ (reference sequence). The V segment lost 5 bases and the J segment 8 bases; nucleotides outside the gene matches: 12. The CDR3 spells CASSLGQGLGRGYTF. The CDR3 coding sequence is TGTGCCAGCAGCCTTGGACAGGGGTTAGGAAGGGGCTACACCTTC.

This clone was found many times. V usage is TRBV11-2 and J usage is TRBJ2-3; 7 nucleotides align to TRBD2. The germline CDR1 and CDR2 sequences are SGHAT and FQNNGV. With V trimmed by 4 bases and J by 4 bases, 14 bases remained unmatched. The CDR3 length is 17 residues. CDR3 nucleotide sequence: TGTGCCAGCAGCTCCTCGGGAGGCCAAGGTGTCCCAGATACGCAGTATTTT. Translating gives CASSSSGGQGVPDTQYF.

This chain joins TRBV30 and TRBJ2-1, with 7 bases that match TRBD1. Per germline, CDR1 GTSNPN and CDR2 SVGIG (reference sequence). The CDR3 is made up of 12 amino acids. V was clipped by 4 bases and J by 6 bases; unmatched bases: 3. The CDR3 DNA sequence: TGTGCCTGGACGACAGGGCGCAATGAGCAGTTCTTC. Translation: CAWTTGRNEQFF.

This clone was recorded a few times. The genes are TRBV5-1 and TRBJ1-5, with D tentatively TRBD1 (6 bases). The CDR3 loop spans 15 amino acids. Trimming removed 4 bases from V and 7 bases from J, with 18 bases in between. Germline assignment: CDR1 SGHRS and CDR2 YFSETQ. The CDR3 DNA reads TGCGCCAGCAGCGAGACAGGTTTTGGGGAGCAGCCCCAGCATTTT. Translating gives CASSETGFGEQPQHF.

The chain uses TRBV2 and TRBJ1-1; D is ambiguous. The V gene lost 5 bases and the J gene lost 8 bases, with 12 bases spanning the gap. The CDR3 loop spans 12 amino acids. CDR1 and CDR2 from the germline V gene are SNHLY and FYNNEI. Here the CDR3 DNA reads TGTGCCAGCAGTCCCGATCGGTCAGAAGCTTTCTTT. This codes for CASSPDRSEAFF.

The V gene is TRBV18, the J gene TRBJ1-4; D is uncertain. This CDR3 contains 17 residues. V lost 0 bases and J lost 1, with 12 bases in between. CDR1 is KGHSH and CDR2 is LQKENI in the germline V gene. The DNA of the CDR3 is TGTGCCAGCTCACCACCGTCGGAGTTCGGAACTAATGAAAAACTGTTTTTT. Translation gives CASSPPSEFGTNEKLFF.

The chain uses TRBV27 and TRBJ2-7; TRBD1 matches at 10 bases. CDR3 length: 16 amino acids. The trim removed 5 bases at V and 3 bases at J, leaving 10 bases unmatched. Germline CDR1 is MNHEY and CDR2 is SMNVEV (reference sequence). The CDR3 sequence is CASSRTTGGAIYEQYF. The CDR3 coding sequence is TGTGCCAGCAGTCGGACGACAGGGGGCGCGATCTACGAGCAGTACTTC.

V and J are TRBV27 and TRBJ1-6; unclear D gene. In germline, CDR1 is MNHEY, CDR2 SMNVEV (reference sequence). There are 14 residues in the CDR3. The V gene lost 3 bases and the J gene lost 5 bases, with 8 bases spanning the gap. In nucleotides, the CDR3 is TGTGCCAGCAGTTTCGCAGTAAATAATTCACCCCTCCACTTT. This sequence encodes CASSFAVNNSPLHF.

This chain uses TRBV6-1 with TRBJ1-3, with D hard to call. The CDR3 consists of 14 residues. Trimming shortened V by 2 bases and J by 4 bases, and 9 bases separated the two germline ends. CDR1 MNHNS and CDR2 SASEGT come from the germline V gene. The CDR3 protein is CASSETGSGNTIYF. CDR3 DNA sequence: TGTGCCAGCAGTGAAACCGGGTCGGGAAACACCATATATTTT.

The CDR3 coding sequence is TGTGCCAGCAGCTTACCGGCAGGGGGCGGCGGGCCCAAAAACATTCAGTACTTC. Its protein is CASSLPAGGGGPKNIQYF. This chain joins TRBV7-8 and TRBJ2-4; TRBD1 matches 8 bases. V was pared by 2 bases and J by 2 bases, with 11 bases of the junction left unmatched. Per germline, CDR1 SGHVS and CDR2 FQNEAQ. This CDR3 spans 18 amino acids. The full variable domain, in which reference TRBV7-8 and TRBJ2-4 provide the parts outside the CDR3, is GAGVSQSPRYKVAKRGQDVALRCDPISGHVSLFWYQQALGQGPEFLTYFQNEAQLDKSGLPSDRFFAERPEGSVSTLKIQRTQQEDSAVYLCASSLPAGGGGPKNIQYFGAGTRLSVL.

The V and J genes are TRBV9 and TRBJ1-2; 7 bases match TRBD1. The CDR3 runs to 16 residues. Germline CDR1 is SGDLS and CDR2 is YYNGEE. The trim removed 1 base at V and 3 bases at J, leaving 9 bases unmatched. The CDR3: CASSVFQGVEDYGYTF. Here the CDR3 DNA reads TGTGCCAGCAGCGTATTCCAGGGGGTGGAAGACTATGGCTACACCTTC.

V and J are TRBV5-1 and TRBJ1-1; 9 positions match TRBD1. V dropped 0 bases and J dropped 4; count of bases not matched to a gene: 7. CDR1 is SGHRS and CDR2 is YFSETQ in the germline V gene. The CDR3 has 16 amino acids. The CDR3 here is CASSLGDRDIRTEAFF. The DNA of the CDR3 is TGCGCCAGCAGCTTGGGGGACAGGGATATTCGCACTGAAGCTTTCTTT.

The chain combines TRBV7-3 with TRBJ2-5; the D gene is possibly TRBD2 (6 bases). Between the trimmed V and J ends, which lost 0 bases and 2 bases, there was a span of 10 bases. The germline V gene has CDR1 SGHTA and CDR2 FQGTGA. CDR3 length equals 15 residues. CDR3 amino acids: CASSLTSGEQETQYF. CDR3 DNA: TGTGCCAGCAGCTTAACATCGGGGGAGCAAGAGACCCAGTACTTC.